A selection of T cell receptor beta chains follows, all from one sample in a study of T cells in Graves' hyperthyroidism and ophthalmopathy. One entry per CDR3 protein results from TCRdb running MiXCR on the multiplex PCR reads. Found here are approximately 640,000 distinct CDR3 sequences, about 17% of them singletons; the top ten hold 3.8%. The source material was blood. All receptors derive from a woman in her thirties with Graves' hyperthyroidism. The CDR3 runs from the conserved cysteine through the conserved F or W. The D gene is left open where the match is weak. A clone size is listed for some rows: how often the clone was seen (once, few, many), or a class if it is expanded.

size: NA; V: TRBV7-3; J: TRBJ2-1; D: TRBD2; CDR3: CASSWLAGGNNEQFF; DNA: TGTGCCAGCAGCTGGCTTGCGGGAGGGAACAATGAGCAGTTCTTC
size: many; V: TRBV18; J: TRBJ2-1; D: NA; CDR3: CASSPLPGAHNEQFF; DNA: TGTGCCAGCTCACCACTTCCGGGGGCGCACAATGAGCAGTTCTTC
size: many; V: TRBV6-1; J: TRBJ2-7; D: NA; CDR3: CASLPPGRGILVNTYEQYF; DNA: TGTGCCAGCCTACCCCCGGGACGAGGGATTTTGGTTAACACCTACGAGCAGTACTTC
size: NA; V: TRBV20-1; J: TRBJ1-6; D: NA; CDR3: CSARDLLKAGSGSPLHF; DNA: TGCAGTGCTAGAGATCTCCTTAAGGCGGGTTCTGGTTCACCCCTCCACTTT
size: NA; V: TRBV4-2; J: TRBJ2-1; D: TRBD2; CDR3: CASSQERAGESYNEQFF; DNA: TGTGCCAGCAGCCAAGAACGCGCGGGAGAGTCCTACAATGAGCAGTTCTTC
size: many; V: TRBV27; J: TRBJ1-1; D: NA; CDR3: CASRRREIGNTEAFF; DNA: TGTGCCAGCAGAAGGAGGGAGATCGGGAACACTGAAGCTTTCTTT
size: many; V: TRBV6-1; J: TRBJ1-5; D: NA; CDR3: CASSEWVRNQPQHF; DNA: TGTGCCAGCAGTGAATGGGTTCGCAATCAGCCCCAGCATTTT
size: NA; V: TRBV4-1; J: TRBJ2-3; D: TRBD1; CDR3: CASSPGTGTKDTQYF; DNA: TGCGCCAGCAGCCCGGGGACAGGTACTAAAGATACGCAGTATTTT
size: NA; V: TRBV12-3/TRBV12-4; J: TRBJ2-1; D: NA; CDR3: CASSLTMVVF; DNA: TGTGCCAGCAGTTTGACCATGGTAGTCTTC
size: many; V: TRBV28; J: TRBJ2-5; D: TRBD2; CDR3: CASSLRVTSGKKTQYF; DNA: TGTGCCAGCAGTTTGAGGGTGACTAGCGGAAAGAAGACCCAGTACTTC
size: many; V: TRBV12-3/TRBV12-4; J: TRBJ1-2; D: NA; CDR3: CASNRTAYGYTF; DNA: TGTGCCAGCAACCGGACAGCCTATGGCTACACCTTC
size: many; V: TRBV2; J: TRBJ2-1; D: TRBD1; CDR3: CASTKDRGYSEQFF; DNA: TGTGCCAGCACGAAGGACAGGGGGTACAGTGAGCAGTTCTTC
size: few; V: TRBV5-1; J: TRBJ2-2; D: TRBD1; CDR3: CASSHTGTGPGELFF; DNA: TGCGCCAGCAGCCACACCGGGACAGGGCCCGGGGAGCTGTTTTTT
size: many; V: TRBV7-3; J: TRBJ2-1; D: TRBD2; CDR3: CASSRTSDHEQFF; DNA: TGTGCCAGCAGCCGGACTAGCGACCATGAGCAGTTCTTC
size: many; V: TRBV2; J: TRBJ1-2; D: NA; CDR3: CASRADRLQGGYTF; DNA: TGTGCCAGCAGAGCTGACAGGCTACAGGGTGGCTACACCTTC
size: NA; V: TRBV27; J: TRBJ2-1; D: TRBD2; CDR3: CASSGLAGGSSYNEQFF; DNA: TGTGCCAGCAGCGGACTAGCGGGAGGCAGCTCCTACAATGAGCAGTTCTTC
size: few; V: TRBV30; J: TRBJ1-3; D: TRBD1; CDR3: CACQQGSSGNTIYF; DNA: TGTGCCTGCCAACAGGGGAGCTCTGGAAACACCATATATTTT
size: many; V: TRBV28; J: TRBJ2-7; D: NA; CDR3: CASSFREMSYEQYF; DNA: TGTGCCAGCAGTTTCCGGGAAATGTCCTACGAGCAGTACTTC